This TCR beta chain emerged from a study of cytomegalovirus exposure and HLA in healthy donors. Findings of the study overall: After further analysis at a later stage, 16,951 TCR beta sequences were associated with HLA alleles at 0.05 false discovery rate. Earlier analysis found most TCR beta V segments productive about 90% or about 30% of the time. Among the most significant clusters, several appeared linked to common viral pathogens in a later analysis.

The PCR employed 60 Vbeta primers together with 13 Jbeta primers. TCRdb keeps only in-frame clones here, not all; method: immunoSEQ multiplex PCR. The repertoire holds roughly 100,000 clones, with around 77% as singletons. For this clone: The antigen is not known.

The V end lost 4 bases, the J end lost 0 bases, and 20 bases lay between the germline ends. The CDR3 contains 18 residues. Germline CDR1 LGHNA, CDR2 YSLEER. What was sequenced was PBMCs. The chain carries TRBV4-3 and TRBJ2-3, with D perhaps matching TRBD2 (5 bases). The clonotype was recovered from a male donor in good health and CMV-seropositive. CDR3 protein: CASSLAGISRRSTDTQYF. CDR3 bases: TGCGCCAGCAGCCTCGCCGGGATCTCGCGTCGGAGCACAGATACGCAGTATTTT.